The 19 T cell receptor beta chains below all came from one sample that was sequenced in a study of breast tumors, draining lymph nodes, adjacent tissues. MiXCR, applied by TCRdb to the multiplex PCR reads, yields one record per CDR3 protein. The table includes about 220,000 distinct CDR3 sequences, approximately 36% detected once. Axillary draining lymph nodes of breast cancer patients supplied the node samples. The source material was axillary lymph node tissue. All receptors come from a female donor with breast cancer. Some clones in this sample may be carry-over from other donors' samples.

This clonotype turned up a few times. The CDR3 nucleotides read TGTGCCAGCTCACCTCCTTACACGGGGCCCTCCTACGAGCAGTACTTC. Protein sequence: CASSPPYTGPSYEQYF. The V and J genes are TRBV18 and TRBJ2-7; tentatively, D is TRBD1 or TRBD2 (5 bases each). Germline V gene data show CDR1 as KGHSH and CDR2 as LQKENI. The CDR3 sequence is 16 residues long. Trimming shortened V by 3 bases and J by 0 bases, and 15 bases separated the two germline ends. Filled out from reference TRBV18 and TRBJ2-7, the complete variable domain reads NAGVMQNPRHLVRRRGQEARLRCSPMKGHSHVYWYRQLPEEGLKFMVYLQKENIIDESGMPKERFSAEFPKEGPSILRIQQVVRGDSAAYFCASSPPYTGPSYEQYFGPGTRLTVT.

This clonotype was detected ten times or more. This chain links TRBV5-1 with TRBJ2-7; D remains unclear. Germline values: CDR1 SGHRS, CDR2 YFSETQ. V was shortened by 7 bases and J by 1 base, with 15 bases between the two germline ends. The CDR3 has 14 amino acids. The CDR3 DNA reads TGCGCCAGCCGGCCAGTCGCAACATCCTACGAGCAGTACTTC. The encoded protein is CASRPVATSYEQYF.

The chain employs TRBV3-1 and TRBJ1-6; possible D gene TRBD1, 6 bases. This CDR3 comprises 15 residues. Germline CDR1 LGHDT, CDR2 YNNKEL (reference sequence). V lost 2 bases to trimming and J lost 6 bases, with 11 bases between them. CDR3 DNA sequence: TGTGCCAGCAGCCAACGTAGGGGGGGTAATTCACCCCTCCACTTT. Residues: CASSQRRGGNSPLHF.

This clonotype was recorded many times. The chain's CDR3 is CSVGVQGSGEQFF. DNA for the CDR3: TGCAGCGTTGGGGTACAGGGATCGGGTGAGCAGTTCTTC. V usage is TRBV29-1 and J usage is TRBJ2-1, with D tentatively TRBD1 (6 bases). Germline assignment: CDR1 SQVTM and CDR2 ANQGSEA. This CDR3 is 13 amino acids long. V shed 4 bases and J shed 9 bases, with 16 bases lying between them.

This clonotype showed up many times. J is TRBJ1-4 and V is TRBV6-6, with 8 bases lining up with TRBD1. The J segment lost 7 bases and the V segment lost 5 bases, leaving 6 bases of the junction unmatched. The germline gives CDR1 MNHNY, CDR2 SVGAGI (reference sequence). The CDR3 consists of 14 residues. For the CDR3, the DNA is TGTGCCAGCAGTAAGACAGGGGACAGTGAAAAACTGTTTTTT. It encodes CASSKTGDSEKLFF.

The table lists this clonotype with many counts. The genes are TRBV7-2 and TRBJ2-3; TRBD1 aligns across 7 bases. Germline loops: CDR1 SGHTA, CDR2 FQGNSA. The J segment lost 2 bases and the V segment lost 6 bases, leaving 8 bases of the junction unmatched. The CDR3 runs to 15 residues. DNA for the CDR3: TGTGCCAGCAGAGGGGGCAGCGTACCCACAGATACGCAGTATTTT. Translating gives CASRGGSVPTDTQYF.

This clonotype was found a few times. The chain employs TRBV10-3 and TRBJ2-3; D is perhaps TRBD2 (5 bases). The germline V and J ends were trimmed by 0 bases and 11 bases, with 18 bases remaining between them. Looked up from germline, CDR1 is ENHRY and CDR2 is SYGVKD. The CDR3 loop spans 15 amino acids. CDR3 region: CAISESRASYNEQYF. In DNA, the CDR3 is TGTGCCATCAGTGAGTCGAGGGCTTCCTACAATGAGCAGTATTTT.

V is TRBV5-4 and J is TRBJ2-1; 11 nucleotides line up with TRBD2. The CDR3 totals 15 residues. V shed 5 bases, J shed 3 bases, and the junction held 4 bases outside the gene matches. Germline V gene lookup returns CDR1 SGHNT and CDR2 YYREEE (reference sequence). The CDR3: CASSLSGGGYNEQFF. The CDR3 bases are TGTGCCAGCAGTCTTAGCGGGGGGGGCTACAATGAGCAGTTCTTC.

The chain carries TRBV2 and TRBJ2-5, with 7 bases lining up with TRBD1. The CDR3 extends over 14 amino acids. Germline lookup yields CDR1 SNHLY and CDR2 FYNNEI. Trimming cost V 7 bases and J 2 bases; bases outside gene matches: 7. Here the CDR3 reads CASKLDRAQETQYF. CDR3 nucleotide sequence: TGTGCCAGCAAACTCGACAGGGCGCAAGAGACCCAGTACTTC.

This clonotype was counted ten times or more. J is TRBJ1-2 and V is TRBV2; the match to TRBD1 covers 7 bases. CDR1 SNHLY and CDR2 FYNNEI come from the germline V gene. This CDR3 comprises 12 residues. Unmatched junction bases numbered 2, after V lost 6 bases and J lost 4 bases. In nucleotides, the CDR3 is TGTGCCAGCAGGGGGGACAGCTATGGCTACACCTTC. This sequence encodes CASRGDSYGYTF.

In its sample, this clonotype was seen many times. The chain recombines TRBV14 with TRBJ1-6; D gene unclear. Between the trimmed V and J ends, which lost 1 base and 16 bases, there was a span of 11 bases. Per the germline V gene, CDR1 is SGHDN and CDR2 is FVKESK. This CDR3 spans 12 amino acids. Here the CDR3 reads CASSQAEGPLHF. The CDR3 coding sequence is TGTGCCAGCAGCCAAGCCGAGGGCCCTCTCCACTTT.

This clonotype was seen many times. The genes are TRBV7-9 and TRBJ1-2; maybe TRBD1 (5 bases). The ends were cut back, 5 bases at V and 4 bases at J, with 11 bases in the middle. The V gene's germline CDR1 is SEHNR and CDR2 FQNEAQ (reference sequence). This CDR3 spans 13 amino acids. The CDR3 is CASSTGQFYGYTF. The CDR3 DNA is TGTGCCAGCAGCACCGGACAATTCTATGGCTACACCTTC.

Many counts were recorded for this clonotype. This chain joins TRBV19 and TRBJ1-5; D gene unclear. Germline-derived CDR1 and CDR2 are LNHDA and SQIVND (reference sequence). V lost 3 bases, J lost 4 bases, and 22 bases lay in between. The CDR3 is 18 amino acids. The CDR3 DNA follows: TGTGCCAGTAGTATTGGGATCGGGAAAGGCACAAGGAATCAGCCCCAGCATTTT. It yields the protein CASSIGIGKGTRNQPQHF.

About this clonotype itself: With a much larger clone just one base away, this may be a read error. This chain connects TRBV4-1 to TRBJ2-7; TRBD2 matches at 8 bases. The CDR3 is 15 amino acids. The junction had 11 bases not matched to a gene; V was cut back by 4 bases and J by 6 bases. The germline CDR1 and CDR2 sequences are MGHRA and YSYEKL. The CDR3 region is CASSPGPGLDSEQYF. The CDR3 DNA is TGCGCCAGCAGCCCAGGACCGGGACTAGACTCCGAGCAGTACTTC.

To note about this clonotype: A much larger clone lies one base from this, so it may be a read error. The chain combines TRBV9 with TRBJ2-6; perhaps D is TRBD1 or TRBD2 (5 bases each). The CDR3 length is 17 residues. Per the germline V gene, CDR1 is SGDLS and CDR2 is YYNGEE. CDR3 sequence: CASSLGAPSSGASVLTF. DNA of the CDR3: TGTGCCAGCTCACTCGGGGCGCCGAGCTCTGGGGCCAGCGTCCTGACTTTC.

This clonotype is judged medium-sized (0.01 to 0.1%). The rearrangement uses TRBV15 and TRBJ1-2; D is uncertain. V shed 5 bases and J shed 0 bases, with 16 bases lying between them. The CDR3 extends over 16 amino acids. Germline CDR1 is LNHNV and CDR2 is YYDKDF (reference sequence). CDR3 protein: CATSAPKVEANYGYTF. The CDR3 DNA follows: TGTGCCACCAGCGCACCTAAGGTGGAGGCTAACTATGGCTACACCTTC.

The rearrangement links TRBV5-6 to TRBJ2-1; D might be TRBD1 (5 bases). The V end was cut by 2 bases, the J end by 0 bases, with 9 bases between. The CDR3 covers 15 residues. CDR1 is SGHDT, CDR2 YYEEEE, per germline. DNA for the CDR3: TGTGCCAGCAGCTTAAAAGGGGCCTCCTACAATGAGCAGTTCTTC. This gives the protein CASSLKGASYNEQFF.

This clonotype has a count of ten or more. The V and J genes are TRBV20-1 and TRBJ2-5; tentatively, D is TRBD2 (5 bases). Per the germline V gene, CDR1 is DFQATT and CDR2 is SNEGSKA (reference sequence). The CDR3 has 12 amino acids. V lost 3 bases to trimming and J lost 5 bases, with 10 bases between them. The DNA for the CDR3 is TGCAGTGCTAGTCCCTGGAGGGAGACCCAGTACTTC. This codes for CSASPWRETQYF.

This clonotype was seen only a few times. This chain uses TRBV6-5 with TRBJ1-2; possibly TRBD1 for D (6 bases). This CDR3 region has 17 residues. V lost 6 bases, J lost 4 bases, and 24 bases lay in between. CDR1 is MNHEY and CDR2 is SVGAGI in the germline V gene. CDR3: CASRRERLDLGAYGYTF. The CDR3 nucleotides are TGTGCCAGCAGGAGAGAACGACTGGACTTGGGGGCCTATGGCTACACCTTC.